Presented here are 29 T cell receptor beta chains from one specimen sequenced in a study of T cell repertoires in cytomegalovirus infection. TCRdb re-called the reads with MiXCR, one entry per CDR3 protein. The table lists tens of thousands of distinct CDR3 sequences, around 3.8% of them singletons. Sequencing was carried out using PBMCs. These receptor sequences come from a human donor in good health (CMV status not recorded). Some clones in this sample may be carry-over from other donors' samples.

There are many counts of this clonotype. The J gene is TRBJ2-3, the V gene TRBV7-2; D gene unclear. Looked up from germline, CDR1 is SGHTA and CDR2 is FQGNSA. The CDR3 runs to 13 residues. Trimming left V 4 bases short and J 9 bases short, with 14 bases between. DNA for the CDR3: TGTGCCAGCAGCTCCATGCCCCAAACGACGCAGTATTTT. Protein: CASSSMPQTTQYF.

This clonotype has at least ten counts. V and J are TRBV7-2 and TRBJ2-7, with a tentative D call TRBD2 (5 bases). V was pared by 0 bases and J by 4 bases, with 10 bases between. CDR1 is SGHTA, CDR2 FQGNSA, per germline. The CDR3 is 14 residues long. The CDR3 nucleotides are TGTGCCAGCAGCTTAGCGGGAGCAGGATACGAGCAGTACTTC. As protein: CASSLAGAGYEQYF. The whole variable domain, remainder taken from reference TRBV7-2 and TRBJ2-7, is GAGVSQSPSNKVTEKGKDVELRCDPISGHTALYWYRQSLGQGLEFLIYFQGNSAPDKSGLPSDRFSAERTGGSVSTLTIQRTQQEDSAVYLCASSLAGAGYEQYFGPGTRLTVT.

This clonotype was observed at least ten times. This chain links TRBV7-2 with TRBJ1-2, with D perhaps matching TRBD1 (6 bases). Germline V gene lookup returns CDR1 SGHTA and CDR2 FQGNSA. Trimming removed 6 bases at V and 7 bases at J, with 15 bases between. The CDR3 runs to 13 residues. The CDR3 loop is CASRYRDFSGYTF. The CDR3 DNA reads as TGTGCCAGCAGATACAGGGACTTTTCTGGCTACACCTTC.

Note on this clonotype: Just one base apart from a much larger clone, this may be a read error. The V call is TRBV7-2, the J call TRBJ2-3, with D tentatively TRBD1 (7 bases). This CDR3 region has 15 residues. The V gene lost 2 bases and the J gene lost 4 bases, with 13 bases spanning the gap. Looked up from germline, CDR1 is SGHTA and CDR2 is FQGNSA. CDR3 bases: TGTGCCAGCAGCTTACAGGGGGACTTCCCAGATACGCAGTATTTT. Translated, it gives CASSLQGDFPDTQYF.

The chain joins TRBV20-1 to TRBJ1-5; 8 bases agree with TRBD1. The CDR3 covers 14 residues. Germline CDR1 DFQATT, CDR2 SNEGSKA (reference sequence). V was clipped by 6 bases and J by 6 bases; unmatched bases: 10. The DNA of the CDR3 is TGCAGTGCGTCCGGACAGGGTAAGATTCAGCCCCAGCATTTT. Protein sequence: CSASGQGKIQPQHF.

This clonotype has ten or more counts. The rearrangement joins TRBV7-8 to TRBJ1-5; the D gene is possibly TRBD1 (5 bases). Germline V gene lookup returns CDR1 SGHVS and CDR2 FQNEAQ. Between the trimmed V and J ends, which lost 5 bases and 6 bases, there was a span of 17 bases. CDR3 length: 15 amino acids. The CDR3 reads CASSEHQGPSQPQHF. DNA of the CDR3: TGTGCCAGCAGCGAGCACCAGGGACCGAGTCAGCCCCAGCATTTT.

This clonotype was seen at least ten times. The rearrangement links TRBV20-1 to TRBJ2-7, with TRBD1 matching over 10 bases. The J segment lost 5 bases and the V segment lost 0 bases, leaving 1 base of the junction unmatched. Germline assignment: CDR1 DFQATT and CDR2 SNEGSKA (reference sequence). This CDR3 spans 13 amino acids. In nucleotides, the CDR3 is TGCAGTGCTAGAGATGGACAGGGGGACGAGCAGTACTTC. Its translation is CSARDGQGDEQYF.

This clonotype was seen many times. This chain joins TRBV5-1 and TRBJ2-1; a weak D match, TRBD2 (5 bases). CDR1 is SGHRS, CDR2 YFSETQ, per germline. V shed 2 bases and J shed 6 bases, with 15 bases lying between them. The CDR3 is 15 residues long. The CDR3 DNA sequence: TGCGCCAGCAGCTTAGAGGGTCCTAAAGTCAATGAGCAGTTCTTC. As protein: CASSLEGPKVNEQFF.

This chain uses TRBV4-3 with TRBJ1-2, with D possibly TRBD1 on 5 matching bases. Trimming removed 0 bases at V and 5 bases at J, with 16 bases between. The germline gives CDR1 LGHNA, CDR2 YSLEER. This CDR3 comprises 16 residues. The CDR3 DNA is TGCGCCAGCAGCCAAGAGGCAGGGTCTCCCGATTATGGCTACACCTTC. Amino acid sequence: CASSQEAGSPDYGYTF.

This clonotype came up many times. V usage is TRBV7-2 and J usage is TRBJ2-1; the D gene is possibly TRBD1 (6 bases). CDR1 is SGHTA and CDR2 is FQGNSA in the germline V gene. V gave up 4 bases and J gave up 4 bases, with 14 bases separating them. The CDR3 contains 15 residues. The CDR3 DNA follows: TGTGCCAGCAGCTCTACAGGGTCTGGTTACAATGAGCAGTTCTTC. Translation gives CASSSTGSGYNEQFF.

This clonotype was seen at least ten times. This rearrangement joins TRBV25-1 to TRBJ1-1, with no clear D. Germline V gives CDR1 MGHDK, CDR2 SYGVNS. The V end lost 2 bases, the J end lost 0 bases, and 10 bases lay between the germline ends. The CDR3 runs to 15 residues. This CDR3 is CASSENPGLNTEAFF. For the CDR3, the DNA is TGTGCCAGCAGTGAAAATCCCGGGTTGAACACTGAAGCTTTCTTT.

This clonotype was seen repeatedly, ten times or more. This chain links TRBV6-6 with TRBJ2-3; D gene unclear. The V gene's germline CDR1 is MNHNY and CDR2 SVGAGI (reference sequence). Trimming took off 2 bases at V and 1 base at J, with 13 bases between the two ends. The CDR3 is 16 residues long. This CDR3 reads CASSYGTTTRTDTQYF. Here the CDR3 DNA reads TGTGCCAGCAGTTACGGTACAACCACCCGCACAGATACGCAGTATTTT.

This clonotype was detected ten times or more. The chain combines TRBV7-3 with TRBJ1-5; tentatively, D is TRBD1 (6 bases). The CDR3 sequence is 15 residues long. Germline V gene data show CDR1 as SGHTA and CDR2 as FQGTGA. Trimming left V 2 bases short and J 7 bases short, with 15 bases between. CDR3 loop: CASSLETGHKQPQHF. CDR3 coding DNA: TGTGCCAGCAGCTTAGAGACAGGCCATAAGCAGCCCCAGCATTTT.

At least ten counts were recorded for this clonotype. The genes are TRBV7-9 and TRBJ2-5, with D possibly TRBD2 on 6 matching bases. The V end lost 5 bases, the J end lost 4 bases, and 17 bases lay between the germline ends. The CDR3 is made up of 15 amino acids. Germline values: CDR1 SEHNR, CDR2 FQNEAQ (reference sequence). The CDR3 loop is CASSPAAGSRETQYF. The CDR3 DNA sequence: TGTGCCAGCAGCCCGGCCGCGGGGAGTCGAGAGACCCAGTACTTC.

In its sample, this clonotype was seen many times. The gene calls are TRBV6-1 and TRBJ1-2; TRBD1 matches 9 bases. Trimming removed 3 bases from V and 5 bases from J; junction bases left unmatched: 22. There are 20 residues in the CDR3. Per germline, CDR1 MNHNS and CDR2 SASEGT. CDR3 nucleotide sequence: TGTGCCAGCAGTGACGGACCACAATCGCACAGGGGGCGTACTAGTTATGGCTACACCTTC. Amino acids: CASSDGPQSHRGRTSYGYTF.

Ten or more counts support this clonotype. The genes are TRBV7-2 and TRBJ1-3; D not certain. This CDR3 has 13 amino acids. V gave up 2 bases and J gave up 4 bases, with 6 bases separating them. Germline V gives CDR1 SGHTA, CDR2 FQGNSA. CDR3 sequence: CASSLFQGNTIYF. CDR3 DNA: TGTGCCAGCAGCTTATTCCAGGGAAACACCATATATTTT.

This clonotype has at least ten counts. The V gene is TRBV7-2, the J gene TRBJ2-1; 7 bases align to TRBD2. Per the germline V gene, CDR1 is SGHTA and CDR2 is FQGNSA. V was pared by 5 bases and J by 10 bases, with 8 bases of the junction left unmatched. This CDR3 comprises 13 residues. CDR3 amino acids: CASSPLLANEQFF. As DNA, the CDR3 is TGTGCCAGCAGCCCCCTACTAGCGAACGAGCAGTTCTTC.

This clonotype was detected ten times or more. J is TRBJ1-4 and V is TRBV7-9; D possibly corresponds to TRBD1 (5 bases). V was cut by 6 bases and J by 8 bases, with 10 bases left in between. The CDR3 contains 12 residues. CDR1 SEHNR and CDR2 FQNEAQ come from the germline V gene (reference sequence). CDR3 in DNA: TGTGCCAGCAGTCCCAGGGAGGAAAAACTGTTTTTT. Translation: CASSPREEKLFF.

This clonotype was observed many times. The chain combines TRBV7-8 with TRBJ2-7; 11 positions match TRBD1. Germline CDR1 and CDR2: SGHVS and FQNEAQ. After removal of 0 bases from V and 9 bases from J, the junction contained 16 bases not matched to a gene. The CDR3 has 18 amino acids. In DNA, the CDR3 is TGTGCCAGCAGCTTAGCTTACTCCTTCGGGACAGGGGGACTAGGGCAGTACTTC. Protein product: CASSLAYSFGTGGLGQYF. The whole variable domain, filled in from reference TRBV7-8 and TRBJ2-7, reads GAGVSQSPRYKVAKRGQDVALRCDPISGHVSLFWYQQALGQGPEFLTYFQNEAQLDKSGLPSDRFFAERPEGSVSTLKIQRTQQEDSAVYLCASSLAYSFGTGGLGQYFGPGTRLTVT.

This clonotype was seen at least ten times. The chain has TRBV7-2 and TRBJ2-7, with no clear D. This CDR3 has 12 residues. The germline V gene encodes CDR1 SGHTA and CDR2 FQGNSA. V was pared by 5 bases and J by 2 bases, with 7 bases between. The CDR3: CASSHTPYEQYF. CDR3 nucleotides: TGTGCCAGCAGCCACACCCCCTACGAGCAGTACTTC. Variable domain in full (rest from reference TRBV7-2 and TRBJ2-7): GAGVSQSPSNKVTEKGKDVELRCDPISGHTALYWYRQSLGQGLEFLIYFQGNSAPDKSGLPSDRFSAERTGGSVSTLTIQRTQQEDSAVYLCASSHTPYEQYFGPGTRLTVT.

This clonotype was found many times. The chain joins TRBV7-2 to TRBJ2-1, with TRBD2 matching 8 bases. CDR3 length: 16 amino acids. V gave up 2 bases and J gave up 2 bases; unmatched junction bases: 5. CDR1 and CDR2 (germline): SGHTA, FQGNSA. The CDR3 here is CASSLFGGRTYNEQFF. In DNA, the CDR3 is TGTGCCAGCAGCTTATTTGGCGGGAGGACCTACAATGAGCAGTTCTTC.

This clonotype was seen at least ten times. The V and J genes are TRBV7-2 and TRBJ2-1, with 9 positions matching TRBD2. CDR3 length: 14 residues. Germline V lookup: CDR1 SGHTA, CDR2 FQGNSA. V lost 3 bases and J lost 6; bases outside the gene matches: 3. The CDR3 here is CASSFSRGGNEQFF. CDR3 in DNA: TGTGCCAGCAGCTTCTCGCGGGGGGGCAATGAGCAGTTCTTC. Full variable domain (remainder filled in from reference TRBV7-2 and TRBJ2-1): GAGVSQSPSNKVTEKGKDVELRCDPISGHTALYWYRQSLGQGLEFLIYFQGNSAPDKSGLPSDRFSAERTGGSVSTLTIQRTQQEDSAVYLCASSFSRGGNEQFFGPGTRLTVL.

Many counts were recorded for this clonotype. CDR3 in DNA: TGTGCCAGCAGCTTATCACCGGGACAGAGCTCCTACGAGCAGTACTTC. This encodes CASSLSPGQSSYEQYF. The chain is built from TRBV7-2 and TRBJ2-7; 7 bases fit TRBD1. V shed 2 bases and J 0 bases; nucleotides not matched to a gene: 7. Germline V gives CDR1 SGHTA, CDR2 FQGNSA. CDR3 length: 16 amino acids.

This clonotype was seen ten or more times. The chain joins TRBV29-1 to TRBJ2-7, with TRBD2 matching over 9 bases. The CDR3 is 14 amino acids. Germline CDR1 SQVTM, CDR2 ANQGSEA. J gave up 5 bases and V 6 bases, and 11 bases lay outside the gene matches. The CDR3 protein is CSVRGSGSGHEQYF. DNA for the CDR3: TGCAGCGTCCGAGGTAGCGGGAGCGGCCACGAGCAGTACTTC.

Notes on this clonotype: A read error is possible here, since a much larger clone lies one base away. The chain has TRBV6-6 and TRBJ1-5, with D possibly matching TRBD1 (5 bases). This CDR3 spans 13 amino acids. Trimming took off 8 bases at V and 2 bases at J, with 10 bases between the two ends. CDR1 is MNHNY and CDR2 is SVGAGI in the germline V gene (reference sequence). The CDR3 reads CASGRDGNQPQHF. CDR3 in DNA: TGTGCCAGCGGCCGGGACGGCAATCAGCCCCAGCATTTT.

This clonotype came up many times. The chain carries TRBV7-2 and TRBJ2-1; TRBD1 aligns across 9 bases. This CDR3 spans 15 amino acids. The germline gives CDR1 SGHTA, CDR2 FQGNSA. The V and J ends lost 2 bases and 8 bases, in that order; junction bases with no gene match: 7. The CDR3 reads CASSLYLGQGYEQFF. The CDR3 region has the DNA TGTGCCAGCAGCTTATACCTGGGACAGGGCTATGAGCAGTTCTTC.

This clonotype was counted a few times. The rearrangement links TRBV19 to TRBJ2-7; a weak D match, TRBD1 (5 bases). Trimming pared 4 bases from V and 4 bases from J, leaving 17 bases between. Germline V lookup: CDR1 LNHDA, CDR2 SQIVND (reference sequence). There are 15 residues in the CDR3. The CDR3 sequence is CASSTNPSTVYEQYF. The DNA for the CDR3 is TGTGCCAGTAGTACAAACCCCTCGACAGTTTACGAGCAGTACTTC. Filled out from reference TRBV19 and TRBJ2-7, the complete variable domain reads DGGITQSPKYLFRKEGQNVTLSCEQNLNHDAMYWYRQDPGQGLRLIYYSQIVNDFQKGDIAEGYSVSREKKESFPLTVTSAQKNPTAFYLCASSTNPSTVYEQYFGPGTRLTVT.

This clonotype was observed at least ten times. J is TRBJ2-1 and V is TRBV7-2, with TRBD1 identical over 8 bases. The V gene end was trimmed by 1 base and the J gene end by 9 bases; junction bases not matched to a gene: 8. The CDR3 runs to 15 residues. CDR1 is SGHTA and CDR2 is FQGNSA in the germline V gene. CDR3: CASSLVVRGQGEQFF. CDR3 sequence (DNA): TGTGCCAGCAGCTTAGTAGTCAGGGGGCAAGGTGAGCAGTTCTTC.

There are many counts of this clonotype. The chain recombines TRBV20-1 with TRBJ2-3; 9 bases fit TRBD1. V lost 5 bases, J lost 5 bases, and 8 bases stayed unmatched. This CDR3 region has 14 residues. Germline V gives CDR1 DFQATT, CDR2 SNEGSKA (reference sequence). The CDR3 nucleotides are TGCAGTGCTGGGATTCGACAGGGGGGAGATACGCAGTATTTT. Translating it yields CSAGIRQGGDTQYF.